This T cell receptor (beta chain) was captured by sequencing in a study of blood T cells in healthy people across ages. Study-level results: There was no known CMV status for donors, so expanded clonotype changes were possibly confounded. With age, beta diversity per million T cells declined roughly linearly, significantly by approximately 40. Unsorted PBMC input precluded a conclusive naive versus antigen-experienced comparison.

Isolation per sample recovered at least 6 million PBMCs. Points on this clonotype: The antigen is unknown.

For the second PCR, which ran for about 6 to 11 cycles, a sample-barcoded 5' primer and a J-beta primer mix were used. TCRdb reanalysed the 5' RACE reads using MiXCR and keeps one entry per CDR3 protein. The sample lists about 1,400,000 distinct CDR3 sequences; roughly 40% were seen once. This clonotype was sampled from a woman under 30 in good health. Sequenced material: blood.

The CDR3, as DNA: TGCAGTGCTAGAGAGGCGGCTCCGGGCACTGAAGCTTTCTTT. Its protein product is CSAREAAPGTEAFF. The gene calls are TRBV20-1 and TRBJ1-1; no definite D call. The CDR3 is 14 amino acids. CDR1 DFQATT and CDR2 SNEGSKA come from the germline V gene (reference sequence). With 0 bases removed from V and 4 bases from J, the gap between germline ends came to 12 bases.